Given below is one T cell receptor beta chain in context. The data were taken from a study of T cell responses to AZD1222 COVID-19 vaccine. The CDR3 consists of 16 residues. Trimming cost V 6 bases and J 4 bases, with 21 bases left between them. Germline V gene lookup returns CDR1 SGHRS and CDR2 YFSETQ. Some clones are missing from TCRdb's copy, which holds only in-frame ones; the method was immunoSEQ multiplex PCR. The data contain around 110,000 clones, roughly 90% of them singletons. This clonotype originated in an adult in good health. Sequenced material: peripheral blood, taken on day 0 of AZD1222 vaccination. This chain uses TRBV5-1 with TRBJ2-3; the D gene could be TRBD1 or TRBD2 (7 bases each). The CDR3 loop reads CASIPGGGFTSDTQYF. The CDR3 DNA reads as TGCGCCAGCATCCCAGGGGGGGGTTTTACATCAGATACGCAGTATTTT. Full variable domain (outside the CDR3, taken from reference TRBV5-1 and TRBJ2-3): KAGVTQTPRYLIKTRGQQVTLSCSPISGHRSVSWYQQTPGQGLQFLFEYFSETQRNKGNFPGRFSGRQFSNSRSEMNVSTLELGDSALYLCASIPGGGFTSDTQYFGPGTRLTVL.